This is a list of T cell receptor beta chains from one sample in a study of T cell repertoires in cytomegalovirus infection. Antigen specificity for these receptors is unknown. TCRdb reprocessed the reads with MiXCR, giving one entry per CDR3 protein. The sample holds 900,000 to 950,000 distinct CDR3 sequences, 30% to 40% seen once. Sequencing was performed on cultured CD8+ T cells from PBMCs, taken from culture after CMV antigen stimulation. The receptors were gathered from a human donor in good health (CMV status not recorded). Some clones in this sample may be carry-over from other donors' samples. The CDR3 runs from the conserved cysteine through the conserved F or W. Each record gives: D gene, clone size, V gene, J gene, CDR3 length, CDR3 protein, CDR3 DNA. D genes are given only for firm matches. Not every row has a clone size; where given, it reads once, few, many or a size class.

TRBD1	few	TRBV7-9	TRBJ1-2	16	CASRDTGGKVDYGYTF	TGTGCCAGCAGAGATACAGGGGGCAAAGTAGACTATGGCTACACCTTC
-	-	TRBV6-5	TRBJ2-1	15	CASTEYSSSYNEQFF	TGTGCCAGCACGGAATACTCCAGCTCCTACAATGAGCAGTTCTTC
TRBD2	-	TRBV20-1	TRBJ2-3	17	CSARALAGGYNTDTQYF	TGCAGTGCTAGAGCATTAGCGGGGGGGTATAACACAGATACGCAGTATTTT
TRBD1	-	TRBV28	TRBJ1-4	15	CASSGVTGVNEKLFF	TGTGCCAGCAGTGGGGTCACAGGGGTGAATGAAAAACTGTTTTTT
-	few	TRBV6-1	TRBJ1-1	13	CASSVEGRAEAFF	TGTGCCAGCAGCGTCGAGGGACGGGCTGAAGCTTTCTTT
-	few	TRBV6-2/TRBV6-3	TRBJ2-1	13	CASSYTWNNEQFF	TGTGCCAGCAGTTATACCTGGAACAATGAGCAGTTCTTC
TRBD1	few	TRBV5-5	TRBJ1-1	14	CASSWRTGSTEAFF	TGTGCCAGCAGCTGGAGGACAGGGAGCACTGAAGCTTTCTTT
-	few	TRBV2	TRBJ1-1	14	CASSTWRENTEAFF	TGTGCCAGCAGCACATGGAGAGAGAACACTGAAGCTTTCTTT
TRBD1	-	TRBV9	TRBJ1-2	13	CASSGGQGIGYTF	TGTGCCAGCAGCGGGGGACAGGGGATCGGCTACACCTTC
TRBD1	-	TRBV12-3/TRBV12-4	TRBJ2-7	14	CASSRTGEPYEQYF	TGTGCCAGCAGCCGAACAGGGGAACCCTACGAGCAGTACTTC
-	-	TRBV10-3	TRBJ2-6	15	CAISEFNSGANVLTF	TGTGCCATCAGTGAGTTTAATTCTGGGGCCAACGTCCTGACTTTC
-	-	TRBV14	TRBJ2-1	14	CASSLKRAYNEQFF	TGTGCCAGCAGCCTGAAGAGGGCCTACAATGAGCAGTTCTTC
TRBD1	-	TRBV6-6	TRBJ1-2	16	CASSYWETQGIGGYTF	TGTGCCAGCAGTTACTGGGAGACACAGGGGATAGGGGGCTACACCTTC
-	-	TRBV27	TRBJ2-1	13	CASSFARVNEQFF	TGTGCCAGCAGTTTCGCCAGGGTCAATGAGCAGTTCTTC
-	-	TRBV6-6	TRBJ2-1	15	CASSGSTVGSNEQFF	TGTGCCAGCAGTGGATCGACAGTGGGGTCAAATGAGCAGTTCTTC
-	-	TRBV7-9	TRBJ2-5	13	CASRISREETQYF	TGTGCCAGCAGAATATCAAGGGAGGAGACCCAGTACTTC
-	-	TRBV19	TRBJ2-7	12	CASSTGAHEQYF	TGTGCCAGTAGTACAGGGGCCCACGAGCAGTACTTC
-	-	TRBV19	TRBJ2-1	13	CASSSDPDNEQFF	TGTGCCAGTAGTAGCGACCCCGACAATGAGCAGTTCTTC
TRBD1	few	TRBV11-3	TRBJ1-1	20	CASSLPISGRSGQGNTEAFF	TGTGCCAGCAGCTTACCAATCAGCGGGCGGTCGGGACAGGGGAACACTGAAGCTTTCTTT
-	-	TRBV7-8	TRBJ2-7	15	CASSSAAGAFYEQYF	TGTGCCAGCAGCTCCGCCGCAGGGGCGTTCTACGAGCAGTACTTC
-	-	TRBV6-6	TRBJ2-5	17	CASILVAGADSGETQYF	TGTGCCAGCATCCTAGTGGCGGGGGCTGACTCAGGGGAGACCCAGTACTTC
-	few	TRBV19	TRBJ1-1	14	CASSILQGVTEAFF	TGTGCCAGTAGTATCCTGCAGGGAGTCACTGAAGCTTTCTTT
-	-	TRBV4-3	TRBJ2-1	17	CASSQEGPPGMNNEQFF	TGCGCCAGCAGCCAAGAAGGCCCCCCCGGGATGAACAATGAGCAGTTCTTC
-	few	TRBV7-9	TRBJ2-1	15	CASSLEEGRYNEQFF	TGTGCCAGCAGCTTAGAGGAGGGGCGCTACAATGAGCAGTTCTTC
TRBD2	few	TRBV28	TRBJ2-3	15	CASSLRLAGENTQYF	TGTGCCAGCAGTTTACGACTAGCGGGGGAGAATACGCAGTATTTT
-	-	TRBV6-5	TRBJ1-5	15	CASSYRAAGNQPQHF	TGTGCCAGCAGTTATCGTGCGGCCGGCAATCAGCCCCAGCATTTT
-	few	TRBV12-3/TRBV12-4	TRBJ2-2	15	CASRPLGEYTGELFF	TGTGCCAGCAGACCCTTGGGGGAGTACACCGGGGAGCTGTTTTTT
TRBD1	-	TRBV27	TRBJ1-1	14	CASTSGTGNTEAFF	TGTGCCAGCACCTCCGGGACAGGAAATACTGAAGCTTTCTTT
TRBD1	-	TRBV19	TRBJ1-4	15	CASTHTGTGDEKLFF	TGTGCCAGTACCCACACCGGGACAGGGGATGAAAAACTGTTTTTT
-	-	TRBV4-3	TRBJ1-5	17	CASSQEAAEGSNQPQHF	TGCGCCAGTAGCCAAGAGGCCGCCGAGGGGAGCAATCAGCCCCAGCATTTT
-	few	TRBV12-3/TRBV12-4	TRBJ1-2	11	CASGSGTGYTF	TGTGCCAGCGGCTCTGGGACTGGCTACACCTTC